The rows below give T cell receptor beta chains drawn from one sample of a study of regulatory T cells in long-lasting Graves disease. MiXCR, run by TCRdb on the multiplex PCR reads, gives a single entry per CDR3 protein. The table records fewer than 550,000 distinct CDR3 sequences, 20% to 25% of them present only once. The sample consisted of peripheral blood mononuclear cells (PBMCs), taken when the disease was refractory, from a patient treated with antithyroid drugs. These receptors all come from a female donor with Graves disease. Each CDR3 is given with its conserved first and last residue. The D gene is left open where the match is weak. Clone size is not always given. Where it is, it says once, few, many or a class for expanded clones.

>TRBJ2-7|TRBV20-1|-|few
TGCAGTGCTCCTTCATTTGGCAGTCAGAGTGGGAACGAGCAGTACTTC
CSAPSFGSQSGNEQYF
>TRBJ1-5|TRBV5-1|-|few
TGCGCCAGCAGCTTGGAGGCAGGCTCGAATCAGCCCCAGCATTTT
CASSLEAGSNQPQHF
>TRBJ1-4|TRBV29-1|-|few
TGCAGCGTTGAAGGTCGGGAAAAACTGTTTTTT
CSVEGREKLFF
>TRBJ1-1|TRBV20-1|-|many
TGCAGTGCTCCAACGACAACTATGAACACTGAAGCTTTCTTT
CSAPTTTMNTEAFF
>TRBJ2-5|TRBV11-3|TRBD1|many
TGTGCCAGCAGCCTTCGGGACAGCCAAGAGACCCAGTACTTC
CASSLRDSQETQYF
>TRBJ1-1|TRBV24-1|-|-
TGTGCCACCAGTGGTCCCGGGACGGCGAACACTGAAGCTTTCTTT
CATSGPGTANTEAFF
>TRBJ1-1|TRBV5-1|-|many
TGTGCCAGCAGCTTGAACAGCGAAGCTTTCTTT
CASSLNSEAFF
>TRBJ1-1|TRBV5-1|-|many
TGCGCCAGCAGCGATGGGCATGAAGCTTTCTTT
CASSDGHEAFF
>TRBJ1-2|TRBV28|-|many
TGTGCCAGCAGTTTATGGGGCTATGGCTACACCTTC
CASSLWGYGYTF
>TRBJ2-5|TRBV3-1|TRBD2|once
TGTGCCAGCAGCCAAGATCTAGCGGGAGGGCCGGGCGAGACCCAGTACTTC
CASSQDLAGGPGETQYF
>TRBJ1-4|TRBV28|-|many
TGTGCCAGCGACGACCCTGCAACTAATGAAAAACTGTTTTTT
CASDDPATNEKLFF
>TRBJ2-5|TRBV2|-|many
TGTGCCAGCAGTGAAGCCCGCGGGCAAGAGACCCAGTACTTC
CASSEARGQETQYF
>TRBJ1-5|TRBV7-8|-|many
TGTGCCAGCAGCCCCTTCGGGCAAGGGAGCAATCAGCCCCAGCATTTT
CASSPFGQGSNQPQHF
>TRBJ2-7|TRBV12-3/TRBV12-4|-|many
TGTGCCAGCAGTTTAACCAACTACGAGCAGTACTTC
CASSLTNYEQYF
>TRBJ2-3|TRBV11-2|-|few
TGTGCCAGCAGCTTAGGTCAGGGTCCCGATACGCAGTATTTT
CASSLGQGPDTQYF
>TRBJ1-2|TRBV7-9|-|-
TGTGCCAGCAGCTCAGGGGACTTACCTAACTATGGCTACACCTTC
CASSSGDLPNYGYTF
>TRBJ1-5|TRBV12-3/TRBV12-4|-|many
TGTGCCAGCAGTTTCGGGGGACAGCCCCAGCATTTT
CASSFGGQPQHF
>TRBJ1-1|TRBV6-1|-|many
TGTGCCAGCAGATCTGATAGACAGGACTTGAACACTGAAGCTTTCTTT
CASRSDRQDLNTEAFF
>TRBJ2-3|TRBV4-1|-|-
TGCGCCAGCAGCCAACTAGCCCCCCCTAGCACAGATACGCAGTATTTT
CASSQLAPPSTDTQYF
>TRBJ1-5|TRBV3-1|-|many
TGTGCCAGCGGACTGAGCAATCAGCCCCAGCATTTT
CASGLSNQPQHF
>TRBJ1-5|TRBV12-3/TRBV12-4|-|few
TGTACCAGCACCCCCGGCAGGCGGTTCAATCAGCCCCAGCATTTT
CTSTPGRRFNQPQHF
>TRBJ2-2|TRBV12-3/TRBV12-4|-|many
TGTGCCAGCAGGGGCACCGGGGAGCTGTTTTTT
CASRGTGELFF
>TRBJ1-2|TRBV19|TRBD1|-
TGTGCCAGTAGTAACGTCGGCAGGGGGCATGGCTACACCTTC
CASSNVGRGHGYTF
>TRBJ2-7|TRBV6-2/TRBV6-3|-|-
TGTGCCAGCAGGCGCCCACAGGGAAAAATCTACGAGCAGTACTTC
CASRRPQGKIYEQYF
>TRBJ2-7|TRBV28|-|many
TGTGCCCTACAGAAGAACTGGGGTTACGAGCAGTACTTC
CALQKNWGYEQYF
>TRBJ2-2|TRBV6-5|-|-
TGTGCCAGCAGTTACTGGGCGGTGAACACCGGGGAGCTGTTTTTT
CASSYWAVNTGELFF
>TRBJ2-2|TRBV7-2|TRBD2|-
TGTGCCAGCAGGCTAGTGAGCGGGGGCACCGGGGAGCTGTTTTTT
CASRLVSGGTGELFF
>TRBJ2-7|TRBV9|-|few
TGTGCCAGCAGCGTAGCGGACAGCGGCTACGAGCAGTACTTC
CASSVADSGYEQYF
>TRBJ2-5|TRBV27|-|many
TGTGCCAGCAGCCCAATATCGACAGGACAAGAGACCCAGTACTTC
CASSPISTGQETQYF
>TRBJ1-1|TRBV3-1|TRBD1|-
TGTGCCAGCAGCCCTCGGACAGGAGGAAGCACTGAAGCTTTCTTT
CASSPRTGGSTEAFF
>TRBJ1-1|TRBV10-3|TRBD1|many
TGTGCCATCAGTGAGTCGTCGAGGGGGCGGGTGTCTGAAGCTTTCTTT
CAISESSRGRVSEAFF
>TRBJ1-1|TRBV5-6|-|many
TGTGCCAGCAGCTCACAGACTGAAGCTTTCTTT
CASSSQTEAFF
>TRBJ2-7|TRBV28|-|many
TGTGCCAGCACTATAGTAGGAAAAACCTACGAGCAGTACTTC
CASTIVGKTYEQYF
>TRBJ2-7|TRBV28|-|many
TGTGCCACTCAACAGGGTTACGAGCAGTACTTC
CATQQGYEQYF
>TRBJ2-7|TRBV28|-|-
TGTGCCAGCAGTTCCCCAACCTACGAGCAGTACTTC
CASSSPTYEQYF
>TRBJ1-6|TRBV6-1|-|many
TGTGCCAGCAGTGAAAGGGGGGGAAAGTATGATTCACCCCTCCACTTT
CASSERGGKYDSPLHF
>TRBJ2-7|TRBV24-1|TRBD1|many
TGTGCCACCAGTGAGGGACAGTTCTACGAGCAGTACTTC
CATSEGQFYEQYF
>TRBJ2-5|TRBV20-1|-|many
TGCAGTGCTAGGACAGGGAGGGAGACCCAGTACTTC
CSARTGRETQYF
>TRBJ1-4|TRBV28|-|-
TGTGCCAGCAGTTTACGCTACGGCCCGGACTCCTGGAATGAAAAACTGTTTTTT
CASSLRYGPDSWNEKLFF
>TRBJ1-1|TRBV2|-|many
TGTGCCAGCTATGACAGGGAAGCTTTCTTT
CASYDREAFF
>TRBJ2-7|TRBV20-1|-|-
TGCAGTGCTAAGTTGACCTCCTACGAGCAGTACTTC
CSAKLTSYEQYF
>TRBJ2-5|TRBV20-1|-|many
TGCAGTGCTAGAGATTCCCAGGTGGAAGAGACCCAGTACTTC
CSARDSQVEETQYF
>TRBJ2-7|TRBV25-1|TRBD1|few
TGTGCCAGCAGTTCCCGGACAGGGTATTACGAGCAGTACTTC
CASSSRTGYYEQYF
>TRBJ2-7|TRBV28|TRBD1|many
TGTGCCAGCAGTTTCCTCACAGGGGGCTCCTACGAGCAGTACTTC
CASSFLTGGSYEQYF
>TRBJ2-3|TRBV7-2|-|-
TGTGCCAGCAGCTTCGGGCGGGGGCCCAGCACAGATACGCAGTATTTT
CASSFGRGPSTDTQYF
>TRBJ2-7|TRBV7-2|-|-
TGTGCCAGCAGCCCCGTCTGGCCCCCCTCATACGAGCAGTACTTC
CASSPVWPPSYEQYF
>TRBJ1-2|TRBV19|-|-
TGTGCCAGTAACCAGGGGCTTATCTATGGCTACACCTTC
CASNQGLIYGYTF
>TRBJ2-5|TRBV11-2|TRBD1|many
TGTGCCAGCAGCTTTGGCACTACAGGGGTTGGGGAGACCCAGTACTTC
CASSFGTTGVGETQYF
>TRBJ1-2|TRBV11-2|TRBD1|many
TGTGCCAGCAGCTCGCGGACAGGGAAGGCTGGCTACACCTTC
CASSSRTGKAGYTF
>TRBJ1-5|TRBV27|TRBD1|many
TGTGCCAGCAGTTCAATCCCCACAGGGGGAGTAGGTCAGCCCCAGCATTTT
CASSSIPTGGVGQPQHF
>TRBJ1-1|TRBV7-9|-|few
TGTGCCAGCAGCCCCGACGCTTTCTTT
CASSPDAFF
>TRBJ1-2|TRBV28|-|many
TGTGCCAGCAGTCCACAGGGTAGAGACTATGGCTACACCTTC
CASSPQGRDYGYTF
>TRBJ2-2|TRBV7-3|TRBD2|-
TGTGCCAGTAGACTAGCCGCTACGAACACCGGGGAGCTGTTTTTT
CASRLAATNTGELFF
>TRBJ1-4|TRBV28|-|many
TGTGCCAGCAGTTTAGGTGGGCAGGGAACTAATGAAAAACTGTTTTTT
CASSLGGQGTNEKLFF